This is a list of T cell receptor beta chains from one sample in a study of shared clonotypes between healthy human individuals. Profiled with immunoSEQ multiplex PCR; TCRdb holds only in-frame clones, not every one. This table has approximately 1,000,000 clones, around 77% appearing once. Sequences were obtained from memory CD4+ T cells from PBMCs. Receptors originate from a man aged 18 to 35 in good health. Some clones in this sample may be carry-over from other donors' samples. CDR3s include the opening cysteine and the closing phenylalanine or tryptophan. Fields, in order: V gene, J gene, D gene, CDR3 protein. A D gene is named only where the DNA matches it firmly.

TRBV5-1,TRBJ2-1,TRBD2,CASSLVTSGSFEQFF
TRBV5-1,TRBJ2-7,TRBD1,CASSSRGQGSYEQYF
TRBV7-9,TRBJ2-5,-,CASSKITGPPETQYF
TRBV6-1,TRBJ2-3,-,CASSAIGVGHRADTQYF
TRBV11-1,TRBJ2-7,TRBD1,CASSPRDRYSYEQYF
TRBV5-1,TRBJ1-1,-,CASTPGGVATNTEAFF
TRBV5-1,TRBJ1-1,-,CASSLGQGGAFF
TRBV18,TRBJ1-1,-,CASSPPAGRTTEAFF
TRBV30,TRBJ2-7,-,CAWSTDLTGEQYF
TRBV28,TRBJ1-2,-,CASITTGRRGYTF
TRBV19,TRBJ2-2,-,CASRSRDMGELFF
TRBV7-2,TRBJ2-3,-,CASSHPGLTDTQYF
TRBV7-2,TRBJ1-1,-,CASSLLTATEAFF
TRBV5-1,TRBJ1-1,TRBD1,CASSLGTVGLEAFF
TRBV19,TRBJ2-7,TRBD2,CASSIDLSGGMDEQYF
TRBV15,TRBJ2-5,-,CATSSTPRVETQYF
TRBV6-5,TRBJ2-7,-,CASSHREAYEQYF
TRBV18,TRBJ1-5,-,CASSEQTNDQPQHF
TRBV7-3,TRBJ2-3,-,CASSLNPIGRSSTDTQYF
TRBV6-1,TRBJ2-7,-,CASSSAPGPYYEQYF
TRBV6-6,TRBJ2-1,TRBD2,CASSHGLAGVVEQFF
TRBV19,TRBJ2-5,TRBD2,CASSTYLAGRKETQYF
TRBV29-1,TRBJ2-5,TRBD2,CSVMGTSGSVETQYF
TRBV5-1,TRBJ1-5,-,CASSLDPGANQPQHF
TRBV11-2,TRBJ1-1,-,CASRKGGTEAFF
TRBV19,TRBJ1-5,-,CASRRRSNQPQHF
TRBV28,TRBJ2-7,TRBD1,CASNKVTGGIDEQYF
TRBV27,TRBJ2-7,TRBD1,CASSPPGTVSYEQYF
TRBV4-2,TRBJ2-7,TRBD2,CASSQVSSGDHEQYF
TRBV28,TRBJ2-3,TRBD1,CASSLGIGQGDDTQYF
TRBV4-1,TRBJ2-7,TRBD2,CASSQASAGGGYEQYF
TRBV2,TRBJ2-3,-,CASMAEGFTQYF
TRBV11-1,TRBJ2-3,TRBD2,CASSRGLADPFMDTQYF
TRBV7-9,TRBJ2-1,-,CASSSLGRAPSSYNEQFF
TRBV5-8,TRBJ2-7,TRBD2,CASTRPGGPYEQYF
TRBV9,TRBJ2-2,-,CASSVYSTGELFF
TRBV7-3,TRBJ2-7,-,CASSFGGRYEQYF
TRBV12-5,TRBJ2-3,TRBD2,CASGPGTRGDTQYF
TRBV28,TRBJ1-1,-,CASSLYGGTAFF
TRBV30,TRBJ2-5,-,CAWNRQGGETQYF
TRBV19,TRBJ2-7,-,CASSSPGTTYEQYF
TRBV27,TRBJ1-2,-,CASTSLGGLEGYTF
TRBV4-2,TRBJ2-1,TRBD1,CASSRGTGRDEQFF
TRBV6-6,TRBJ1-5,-,CASSYEWRNQPQHF
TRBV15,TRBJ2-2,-,CATSRVRVGTGELFF
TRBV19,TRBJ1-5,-,CASTPPGNNQPQHF
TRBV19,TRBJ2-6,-,CASRPGVWGSGANVLTF
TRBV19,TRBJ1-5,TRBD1,CASSLGGAGDQPQHF
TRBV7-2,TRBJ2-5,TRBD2,CASSLTSGSQETQYF
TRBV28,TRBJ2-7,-,CASRDRGRAILLGQYF
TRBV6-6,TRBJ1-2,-,CASSSRGGNYGYTF
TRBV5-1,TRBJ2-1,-,CASSPGAGHSYNEQFF
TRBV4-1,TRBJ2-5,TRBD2,CASSRITGTSGRETQYF
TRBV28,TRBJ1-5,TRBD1,CASSLDRGGGNQPQHF
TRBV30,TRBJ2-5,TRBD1,CAWSAGLQRGPETQYF